The rows below give T cell receptor beta chains drawn from one sample of a study of identical twins. TCRdb called the 5' RACE reads again in MiXCR, with one record for every CDR3 protein. Of about 100,000 distinct CDR3 sequences in the sample, 4.5% to 6.5% were seen once. The sample consisted of memory T cells sorted from blood. These receptors came from a woman aged 45-65 years in good health. Each CDR3 is given with its conserved first and last residue. D genes are given only for firm matches. Expanded clones are given a class, and other clones once, few, many or no size at all.

many - TRBJ1-6 TRBV25-1 TGTGCCAGCAGATCTCTCCAAGATAATTCACCCCTCCACTTT CASRSLQDNSPLHF
- - TRBJ1-2 TRBV25-1 TGTGCCAGCAGTGTGTGGGGTTTCGATGGCTACACCTTC CASSVWGFDGYTF
many - TRBJ2-1 TRBV5-1 TGCGCCAGCAGCTTACAAGCGGTCTCCTACAATGAGCAGTTCTTC CASSLQAVSYNEQFF
many TRBD2 TRBJ2-4 TRBV5-1 TGCGCCAGCAGCGAAGGGACTAGCGATAAAAACATTCAGTACTTC CASSEGTSDKNIQYF
- TRBD2 TRBJ2-1 TRBV3-1 TGTGCCAGCAGCCAAGCGGGCAGCGGGAGATCCCTATACAATGAGCAGTTCTTC CASSQAGSGRSLYNEQFF
few - TRBJ2-2 TRBV7-6 TGTGCCAGCAGCTTACGTAGTCGGGGTCTAGGGGAGCTGTTTTTT CASSLRSRGLGELFF
- - TRBJ2-1 TRBV10-3 TGTGCCATCAGTGAGGGCAGCGCCAATGAGCAGTTCTTC CAISEGSANEQFF
many - TRBJ2-1 TRBV4-2 TGTGCCAGCAGCCAAGAGACCGGGTCCAATGAGCAGTTCTTC CASSQETGSNEQFF
many - TRBJ2-1 TRBV20-1 TGCAGTGCCTTATCAGGGGAGCGGGTAGAGCAGTTCTTC CSALSGERVEQFF
many TRBD2 TRBJ2-1 TRBV10-3 TGTGCCATCAGTGAGTCGACGGCTAGCGGGAGTAGGAATGAGCAGTTCTTC CAISESTASGSRNEQFF
many TRBD1 TRBJ2-4 TRBV18 TGTGCCAGCTCACCGTCCCGGGACAGGGCTCTGGACATTCAGTACTTC CASSPSRDRALDIQYF
- TRBD1 TRBJ2-1 TRBV6-5 TGTGCCAGCAGTGGGGACAGCTCCTACAATGAGCAGTTCTTC CASSGDSSYNEQFF
many - TRBJ2-1 TRBV7-7 TGTGCTAGCAGCTTAGGTTTCCTAAGCATCGATGAGCAGTTCTTC CASSLGFLSIDEQFF
many - TRBJ1-2 TRBV12-3/TRBV12-4 TGTGCCAGCAGTTTCCGGGGGGGCTATGGCTACACCTTC CASSFRGGYGYTF
many TRBD2 TRBJ2-1 TRBV6-1 TGTGCCAGCGGACTAGCGGGGGGCGAGCAGTTCTTC CASGLAGGEQFF
many - TRBJ1-1 TRBV5-1 TGCGCCAGCAGCTTAGGGTCCTTGGGGGGCGTGAACACTGAAGCTTTCTTT CASSLGSLGGVNTEAFF
many - TRBJ2-2 TRBV6-5 TGTGCCAGCAGTTCAAACCCGGGCACCGGGGAGCTGTTTTTT CASSSNPGTGELFF
few - TRBJ2-3 TRBV5-6 TGTGCCAGCAGCTTGGGACTCGGGGCAGATACGCAGTATTTT CASSLGLGADTQYF
- - TRBJ2-3 TRBV7-2 TGTGCCAGCAGCCTTAACGGGCGGGGTAGCGCGCAGTATTTT CASSLNGRGSAQYF
few TRBD2 TRBJ2-5 TRBV19 TGTGCCAGTAGTTACCGGGGACTAGCGGGAGGAGAGACCCAGTACTTC CASSYRGLAGGETQYF
few TRBD1 TRBJ2-7 TRBV7-6 TGTGCCACTGGACAGGGGGCCTTCTACGAGCAGTACTTC CATGQGAFYEQYF
many - TRBJ1-2 TRBV6-5 TGTGCCAGCAGTGACGATTATGGCTACACCTTC CASSDDYGYTF
many TRBD2 TRBJ2-1 TRBV24-1 TGTGCCACCAGTGACCTGACTAGCGGAAGCTACAATGAGCAGTTCTTC CATSDLTSGSYNEQFF
- - TRBJ1-6 TRBV12-3/TRBV12-4 TGTGCCAGCAGTTCGCAGACATTGGCAAATTCACCCCTCCACTTT CASSSQTLANSPLHF
few - TRBJ1-1 TRBV11-2 TGTGCCAGCAGCTTAGGCAGTGGGGCTTTCTTT CASSLGSGAFF